The 3 T cell receptor beta chains below were found in one sample sequenced in a study of beta chain features in type 1 diabetes (dated 2018 in TCRdb). Libraries were made using the immunoSEQ multiplex PCR assay. The High Capacity cDNA Reverse Transcription Kit was used to reverse transcribe all of the isolated RNA, meaning that expressed TCRB transcripts were what got sequenced. TCRdb re-hosts the immuneACCESS table, in-frame sequences only. Its copies lack some clones; in the studies checked, an unresolved V gene accounts for under half of them, and the cause for the rest is not known. In this sample the table shows some 150,000 clones, nearly 9.5% of which occur a single time. Roughly 0.7% of the sample lies in the top ten. Sequencing used central memory CD4+ T cells from blood. Receptors originate from a man between 18 and 29 years old in good health.

This clone was detected only a few times. J is TRBJ1-6 and V is TRBV6-5; D remains ambiguous. The CDR3 is made up of 14 amino acids. The V gene lost 8 bases and the J gene lost 9 bases, with 17 bases spanning the gap. Germline V lookup: CDR1 MNHEY, CDR2 SVGAGI. This chain's CDR3 is CASAEGFTGSPLHF. The CDR3 region has the DNA TGTGCCAGCGCGGAGGGTTTTACCGGTTCACCCCTCCACTTT.

This clone was counted a few times. The gene calls are TRBV11-2 and TRBJ1-3; no definite D call. The CDR3 spans 16 residues. Germline V gene data show CDR1 as SGHAT and CDR2 as FQNNGV. V lost 5 bases and J lost 4, with 18 bases in between. CDR3 in DNA: TGTGCCAGCAGCCCAGCCACAGCGGCGGGCGGAAACACCATATATTTT. It codes for CASSPATAAGGNTIYF.

The chain couples TRBV6-6 to TRBJ1-2; 10 bases fit TRBD1. Trimming removed 5 bases from V and 6 bases from J; junction bases left unmatched: 6. The CDR3 contains 14 residues. The germline CDR1 and CDR2 sequences are MNHNY and SVGAGI (reference sequence). CDR3 nucleotide sequence: TGTGCCAGCAGTCAGGACAGGGGGGTGAATGGCTACACCTTC. Amino acids: CASSQDRGVNGYTF.